This entry is about one T cell receptor beta chain. Its antigen remains unknown. The data belong to a study of cytomegalovirus exposure and HLA in healthy donors. With 60 Vbeta and 13 Jbeta primers, the PCR was carried out. Measured with immunoSEQ multiplex PCR; TCRdb has only the in-frame clones, and not every one. The sample shows fewer than 20,000 clones, about 75% of them seen only once. Findings of the study overall: A later analysis reported that several of the most significant clusters appeared to be linked to common viral pathogens, among them Epstein-Barr virus. Per a prior analysis, the majority of TCR beta V segments were productive roughly 87% or roughly 30% of the time.

This CDR3 contains 12 residues. Germline CDR1 is MNHEY and CDR2 is SVGAGI. The trim removed 7 bases at V and 12 bases at J, leaving 9 bases unmatched. The source is a man in his late teens or twenties in good health and CMV-seronegative. This sequence joins TRBV6-5 and TRBJ1-2, with 9 bases identical to TRBD1. Sequencing was done on a sample of PBMCs. CDR3 DNA sequence: TGTGCCAGCAATCCGGGACAGGGACTCCACACCTTC. Protein: CASNPGQGLHTF.